The present entry profiles one T cell receptor beta chain with its context. Method: immunoSEQ multiplex PCR; TCRdb's copy keeps in-frame clones and lacks some. The data show under 100,000 clones, approximately 88% seen once. These data originate in a study of cytomegalovirus exposure and HLA in healthy donors. The CDR3 consists of 17 residues. J lost 4 bases, V lost 0 bases, and 4 bases had no gene match. Germline loops: CDR1 MGHRA, CDR2 YSYEKL. The receptor was isolated from a woman under 30 in good health and CMV-seropositive. The sample consisted of PBMCs. This rearrangement joins TRBV4-1 to TRBJ2-7; 15 bases match TRBD2. The CDR3 reads CASSQEGTSGGWYEQYF. The CDR3 region has the DNA TGCGCCAGCAGCCAAGAGGGGACTAGCGGGGGGTGGTACGAGCAGTACTTC.